Sample share makes the clone carrying this T cell receptor beta chain medium-sized. Its cognate antigen is unknown. This beta chain is off target for a library built for alpha chains, so its abundance means little. This record comes from a study of spatial heterogeneity in lung cancer. As for the study in general: Combinations of a unique TCR and a UMI were tallied in raw reads, and on average each appeared more than ten times.

Via MiXCR, TCRdb re-called the 5' RACE reads, giving one row per CDR3 protein. Among roughly 17,000 distinct CDR3 sequences listed, 6.5% to 8.5% were seen once. The time point denotes: sample taken at primary tumor resection. Broader study findings: The estimate shows that only 5.5% to 8.5% of tumor T cells were covered for alpha and around 13% for beta chains. Expanded intratumoral alpha and beta TCR counts tracked tumor mutation counts.

The V and J ends lost 0 bases and 7 bases respectively, with 18 bases between them. The CDR3 has 16 residues. Germline loops: CDR1 MNHEY, CDR2 SVGAGI. Sequenced here: lung tumor tissue, sampled at surgery. The rearrangement joins TRBV6-5 to TRBJ1-2; D possibly corresponds to TRBD1 (6 bases). The sequence derives from a female donor with early-stage non-small cell lung cancer. CDR3 loop: CASSYSGRGGQSGYTF. The CDR3 bases are TGTGCCAGCAGTTACTCCGGTCGGGGGGGCCAGTCTGGCTACACCTTC.